This TCR beta chain was sequenced for a study of cytomegalovirus exposure and HLA in healthy donors. For the study at large: From HLA-typed donors, an early data release held 70 million to 95 million unique TCRs. Study-level findings and limits: In a later analysis, a missense DCLRE1C variant was linked to TCR beta V- and J-gene trimming. Researchers counted roughly 150 TCR beta chains as cytomegalovirus-associated.

PCR employed 60 Vbeta and 13 Jbeta primers. The authors' processing: Approximately 9.9 million of tens of millions of unique TCR beta chains were shared, per a later count. Here immunoSEQ multiplex PCR was the method, and the copy in TCRdb shows in-frame clones only, minus some. That table is the source of V, J and clone size, and D and trimming were worked out from the DNA. The table shows about 78,000 clones, with roughly 64% occurring only once. Germline CDR1 reads LNHDA; CDR2 reads SQIVND (reference sequence). The CDR3 has 15 amino acids. Between the trimmed V and J ends, which lost 7 bases and 1 base, there was a span of 17 bases. The sample holds a few counts of this clone. The antigen is undetermined.

The clonotype was recovered from a man aged 25 to 40 in good health and CMV-seropositive. This chain joins TRBV19 and TRBJ2-7; possibly TRBD2 for D (5 bases). Sequencing was carried out using PBMCs. The CDR3 nucleotides read TGTGCCAGTACCCCCGGGATTGCGACATCCTACGAGCAGTACTTC. Its protein is CASTPGIATSYEQYF.